This T cell receptor beta chain was identified in a study of vaccination effects on CD4 cells after COVID-19. The overall study: Using viral peptide pools, the ViraFEST assay grew out antigen-specific CD4+ T cells prior to sequencing. Researchers obtained post-vaccine samples at a median of 72 days past the second dose.

Comment on this clone: What it binds is unknown.

Libraries were prepared by immunoSEQ multiplex PCR; TCRdb keeps only in-frame clonotypes and omits some of them. Of 42,000 or so clones listed, 60% to 75% are singletons. Scientists isolated CD4+ T cells after a roughly 10-day culture period ended. Two doses of either BNT162b2 or mRNA-1273 were given to each participant. Both day 3 and day 7 saw half the medium replaced with IL-2 medium. The CDR3 runs to 15 residues. Germline V gene lookup returns CDR1 SGHRS and CDR2 YFSETQ. V was pared by 1 base and J by 5 bases, with 13 bases between. This TCR was recovered from a human donor who received a COVID-19 vaccine. This specimen consisted of CD4+ T cells from PBMCs cultured without peptide, obtained after COVID-19 vaccination. The chain uses TRBV5-1 and TRBJ1-5; a weak D match, TRBD1 (5 bases). The CDR3 sequence: CASSLTGLSDQPQHF. DNA for the CDR3: TGCGCCAGCAGCTTGACAGGTCTATCCGATCAGCCCCAGCATTTT.